Following are 29 T cell receptor beta chains from one sample sequenced in a study of T cells after yellow fever vaccination. TCRdb independently ran MiXCR on the 5' RACE reads; one entry per CDR3 protein. The data contain more than 90,000 distinct CDR3 sequences, 8.4% of them singletons. The sample in question was CD8+ T cells sorted from PBMCs, obtained 45 days after the yellow fever booster vaccination. The receptors were sampled from a man between 25 and 39 years old who received the YFV17D yellow fever vaccine.

This sequence joins TRBV20-1 and TRBJ2-4, with D perhaps matching TRBD1 (5 bases). Germline V CDR1 and CDR2: DFQATT, SNEGSKA (reference sequence). V was shortened by 3 bases and J by 11 bases, with 14 bases between the two germline ends. The CDR3 totals 12 residues. The CDR3, as DNA: TGCAGTGCTAGCACAGGCGCCAATCTTCAGTACTTC. It codes for CSASTGANLQYF.

This clonotype was observed many times. CDR3 residues: CASSLETPNSYNEQFF. Here the CDR3 DNA reads TGCGCCAGCAGCTTGGAGACACCTAACTCGTACAATGAGCAGTTCTTC. The chain links TRBV5-1 to TRBJ2-1, with D unresolved. Trimming left V 0 bases short and J 4 bases short, with 14 bases between. Germline V gene data show CDR1 as SGHRS and CDR2 as YFSETQ. The CDR3 contains 16 residues.

The table lists this clonotype with a few counts. This chain joins TRBV5-4 and TRBJ2-4, with a tentative D call TRBD1 (6 bases). This CDR3 has 14 residues. Trimming cost V 6 bases and J 2 bases, with 12 bases left between them. CDR1 is SGHNT and CDR2 is YYREEE in the germline V gene (reference sequence). DNA of the CDR3: TGTGCCAGCAACACACAGGGATCCAAAAACATTCAGTACTTC. It is translated as CASNTQGSKNIQYF. The full variable domain, in which reference TRBV5-4 and TRBJ2-4 provide the parts outside the CDR3, is ETGVTQSPTHLIKTRGQQVTLRCSSQSGHNTVSWYQQALGQGPQFIFQYYREEENGRGNFPPRFSGLQFPNYSSELNVNALELDDSALYLCASNTQGSKNIQYFGAGTRLSVL.

This clonotype was counted many times. This sequence joins TRBV5-1 and TRBJ2-5; D gene ambiguous. V was cut by 4 bases and J by 1 base, with 11 bases left in between. The CDR3 sequence is 14 residues long. Germline V gene sequence: CDR1 SGHRS, CDR2 YFSETQ. The CDR3 nucleotides are TGCGCCAGCAGCGCCGAACCTTCCCAAGAGACCCAGTACTTC. Translating it yields CASSAEPSQETQYF.

This chain uses TRBV7-2 with TRBJ1-2, with no clear D. The CDR3 sequence is 14 residues long. Trimming took 5 bases from V and 0 from J, leaving 10 bases between them. Germline CDR1 and CDR2: SGHTA and FQGNSA. Written as DNA, the CDR3 is TGTGCCAGCAGCACCCCGTCCACTAACTATGGCTACACCTTC. As protein: CASSTPSTNYGYTF.

This sequence joins TRBV7-8 and TRBJ1-5; D call uncertain. CDR3 length equals 14 residues. Germline assignment: CDR1 SGHVS and CDR2 FQNEAQ. Trimming cost V 0 bases and J 5 bases, with 8 bases left between them. Here the CDR3 reads CASSLARADQPQHF. DNA for the CDR3: TGTGCCAGCAGCTTAGCGAGGGCAGATCAGCCCCAGCATTTT.

This clonotype was seen ten or more times. The gene calls are TRBV7-2 and TRBJ2-7; 8 bases line up with TRBD1. This CDR3 has 14 residues. The V gene end was trimmed by 4 bases and the J gene end by 5 bases; junction bases not matched to a gene: 7. The germline CDR1 and CDR2 sequences are SGHTA and FQGNSA. The CDR3 sequence is CASSSGTGWNEQYF. As DNA, the CDR3 is TGTGCCAGCAGCTCCGGGACAGGATGGAACGAGCAGTACTTC.

This clonotype was recorded at least ten times. V gene TRBV7-3 combines with J gene TRBJ1-6; the D gene is possibly TRBD1 (6 bases). V gave up 4 bases and J gave up 10 bases, with 11 bases separating them. Germline values: CDR1 SGHTA, CDR2 FQGTGA. This CDR3 contains 13 residues. The CDR3 coding sequence is TGTGCCAGCAGCTCGTCAGGGGACTCACCCCTCCACTTT. Its translation is CASSSSGDSPLHF.

This clonotype was counted ten times or more. The chain joins TRBV6-2 or TRBV6-3 to TRBJ2-7, with a possible D match to TRBD2 (6 bases). The CDR3 is 11 amino acids. Trimming removed 7 bases at V and 2 bases at J, with 6 bases between. The germline gives CDR1 MNHEY, CDR2 SVGEGT. This CDR3 reads CASTGAYEQYF. The CDR3 nucleotides read TGTGCCAGCACGGGAGCCTACGAGCAGTACTTC.

This clonotype was observed a handful of times. The chain is built from TRBV14 and TRBJ1-1; 10 bases agree with TRBD1. The CDR3 covers 14 residues. V was clipped by 5 bases and J by 4 bases; unmatched bases: 4. Germline V gene lookup returns CDR1 SGHDN and CDR2 FVKESK. Here the CDR3 reads CASSIRTGGTEAFF. For the CDR3, the DNA is TGTGCCAGCAGCATTCGGACAGGGGGCACTGAAGCTTTCTTT.

On this clonotype: This may be a read error, as it is one base from a much larger clone. The V and J genes are TRBV29-1 and TRBJ2-7; 10 nucleotides agree with TRBD2. The CDR3 length is 12 residues. Germline CDR1 is SQVTM and CDR2 is ANQGSEA. J gave up 8 bases and V 4 bases, and 5 bases lay outside the gene matches. DNA for the CDR3: TGCAGCGTTGCTAGCGGGAGAACCAAGCAGTACTTC. Translated: CSVASGRTKQYF.

This clonotype was counted at least ten times. The chain recombines TRBV28 with TRBJ2-7; 11 nucleotides match TRBD2. Germline V lookup: CDR1 MDHEN, CDR2 SYDVKM. V lost 6 bases to trimming and J lost 3 bases; unmatched junction nucleotides: 10. The CDR3 runs 16 residues. CDR3 loop: CASSTGTSGFYYEQYF. CDR3 nucleotide sequence: TGTGCCAGCAGCACCGGGACTAGCGGCTTTTACTACGAGCAGTACTTC.

This clonotype was found many times. This chain joins TRBV27 and TRBJ2-7; D is ambiguous. Looked up from germline, CDR1 is MNHEY and CDR2 is SMNVEV (reference sequence). This CDR3 has 14 amino acids. Trimming removed 0 bases at V and 3 bases at J, with 9 bases between. CDR3 amino acids: CASSLSGLNYEQYF. The CDR3 DNA follows: TGTGCCAGCAGTTTATCAGGGTTGAACTACGAGCAGTACTTC.

This clonotype was counted ten times or more. This chain links TRBV2 with TRBJ2-7, with D perhaps assigned TRBD1 or TRBD2 (7 bases each). Germline assignment: CDR1 SNHLY and CDR2 FYNNEI. This CDR3 contains 15 residues. V lost 6 bases and J lost 1, with 16 bases in between. CDR3 sequence reads: CASRGGTASSYEQYF. DNA of the CDR3: TGTGCCAGCAGGGGAGGGACAGCCTCTTCCTACGAGCAGTACTTC.

The V and J genes are TRBV20-1 and TRBJ2-1, with 11 bases lining up with TRBD2. V was clipped by 0 bases and J by 6 bases; unmatched bases: 10. The CDR3 is 17 residues long. Per germline, CDR1 DFQATT and CDR2 SNEGSKA (reference sequence). CDR3 sequence reads: CSARDIAIAGGANEQFF. CDR3 bases: TGCAGTGCTAGAGACATCGCAATAGCGGGAGGGGCCAATGAGCAGTTCTTC.

This chain uses TRBV4-1 with TRBJ2-3, with no clear D. Trimming removed 2 bases at V and 2 bases at J, with 5 bases between. This CDR3 contains 13 residues. Germline lookup yields CDR1 MGHRA and CDR2 YSYEKL. CDR3 in DNA: TGCGCCAGCAGCCAATTCTCCACAGATACGCAGTATTTT. Amino acids: CASSQFSTDTQYF.

The rearrangement joins TRBV29-1 to TRBJ2-3; TRBD1 might be the D (5 bases). Germline-derived CDR1 and CDR2 are SQVTM and ANQGSEA. The V end was cut by 0 bases, the J end by 5 bases, with 21 bases between. The CDR3 has 17 residues. Here the CDR3 reads CSVEDEDKAGWLDTQYF. The CDR3 DNA sequence: TGCAGCGTTGAAGATGAGGATAAAGCAGGGTGGTTAGATACGCAGTATTTT.

This clonotype showed up many times. V and J are TRBV2 and TRBJ2-2, with a possible D match to TRBD2 (5 bases). The ends were cut back, 7 bases at V and 4 bases at J, with 10 bases in the middle. Per the germline V gene, CDR1 is SNHLY and CDR2 is FYNNEI. The CDR3 loop spans 13 amino acids. This chain's CDR3 is CASTTDSTGELFF. DNA of the CDR3: TGTGCCAGCACTACGGACTCCACCGGGGAGCTGTTTTTT.

Of note for this clonotype: A much more abundant neighbour one base away suggests this may be a read error. The CDR3 loop is CSVEWDAQYF. CDR3 DNA: TGCAGCGTTGAGTGGGATGCGCAGTATTTT. This chain joins TRBV29-1 and TRBJ2-3; no clear D gene. The CDR3 runs to 10 residues. Trimming pared 3 bases from V and 10 bases from J, leaving 8 bases between. Germline CDR1 reads SQVTM; CDR2 reads ANQGSEA.

This clonotype was detected many times. V is TRBV27 and J is TRBJ2-3; 9 bases are shared with TRBD2. V was pared by 5 bases and J by 2 bases, with 8 bases of the junction left unmatched. This CDR3 spans 16 amino acids. Germline lookup yields CDR1 MNHEY and CDR2 SMNVEV (reference sequence). CDR3 nucleotide sequence: TGTGCCAGCAGTAAGACTAGCGGCTTTCCCACAGATACGCAGTATTTT. Translating it yields CASSKTSGFPTDTQYF.

This clonotype was picked up many times. The chain employs TRBV28 and TRBJ2-3; tentative D call: TRBD1 (6 bases). V shed 3 bases and J shed 3 bases, with 16 bases lying between them. This CDR3 is 16 amino acids long. CDR1 and CDR2 (germline): MDHEN, SYDVKM. The CDR3: CASSFYGTLGTDTQYF. CDR3 DNA: TGTGCCAGCAGTTTTTATGGGACACTCGGTACAGATACGCAGTATTTT. Looking up the rest from reference TRBV28 and TRBJ2-3 gives the full variable domain: DVKVTQSSRYLVKRTGEKVFLECVQDMDHENMFWYRQDPGLGLRLIYFSYDVKMKEKGDIPEGYSVSREKKERFSLILESASTNQTSMYLCASSFYGTLGTDTQYFGPGTRLTVL.

This clonotype appeared many times. CDR3 sequence (DNA): TGCAGTGCAGCGCGGGAGGGCCACTCCCAAGAGACCCAGTACTTC. Protein product: CSAAREGHSQETQYF. The rearrangement uses TRBV20-1 and TRBJ2-5, with 9 nucleotides matching TRBD2. The CDR3 runs to 15 residues. Germline V gene data show CDR1 as DFQATT and CDR2 as SNEGSKA (reference sequence). Trimming cost V 6 bases and J 1 base; bases outside gene matches: 9.

In this sample, this clonotype turned up a few times. One end of the junction fails to match germline, which may point to a read error. The chain joins TRBV7-7 to TRBJ2-3; TRBD2 aligns across 8 bases. Germline V gene data show CDR1 as SSHAT and CDR2 as FNYEAQ (reference sequence). The CDR3 sequence is 15 residues long. The CDR3 nucleotides read TGTGCTAGCAGCCCCATTCCGGGAGGGCCGAATACGCAGTATTTT. This translates into CASSPIPGGPNTQYF.

This clonotype has a count of ten or more. The rearrangement uses TRBV5-1 and TRBJ2-1, with a weak D call TRBD1 (7 bases). This CDR3 has 16 residues. Germline lookup yields CDR1 SGHRS and CDR2 YFSETQ. Between the trimmed V and J ends, which lost 2 bases and 12 bases, there was a span of 24 bases. The CDR3: CASSLRFGGIPGGQFF. In DNA, the CDR3 is TGCGCCAGCAGCTTACGGTTCGGCGGGATCCCAGGGGGGCAGTTCTTC.

This clonotype was picked up a small number of times. J is TRBJ1-1 and V is TRBV30; possibly TRBD1 for D (6 bases). With 3 bases removed from V and 0 bases from J, the gap between germline ends came to 14 bases. Germline CDR1 GTSNPN, CDR2 SVGIG (reference sequence). The CDR3 length is 15 residues. The CDR3 region is CAWSWDTHMNTEAFF. The CDR3 nucleotides read TGTGCCTGGAGCTGGGACACCCACATGAACACTGAAGCTTTCTTT.

This clonotype was seen at least ten times. The chain has TRBV29-1 and TRBJ1-1; D remains ambiguous. The CDR3 totals 10 residues. Germline loops: CDR1 SQVTM, CDR2 ANQGSEA. Trimming pared 7 bases from V and 1 base from J, leaving 4 bases between. The CDR3 DNA reads as TGCAGCGGTGGGAACACTGAAGCTTTCTTT. This encodes CSGGNTEAFF. Using reference TRBV29-1 and TRBJ1-1 for the parts outside the CDR3, the full variable domain is SAVISQKPSRDICQRGTSLTIQCQVDSQVTMMFWYRQQPGQSLTLIATANQGSEATYESGFVIDKFPISRPNLTFSTLTVSNMSPEDSSIYLCSGGNTEAFFGQGTRLTVV.

This clonotype showed up many times. V is TRBV24-1 and J is TRBJ2-1; maybe TRBD1 (6 bases). The length of the CDR3 is 15 residues. Looked up from germline, CDR1 is KGHDR and CDR2 is SFDVKD. V was trimmed by 2 bases and J by 2 bases, leaving 9 bases between them. CDR3 residues: CATSDSQGPYNEQFF. The CDR3, as DNA: TGTGCCACCAGTGATTCCCAGGGGCCCTACAATGAGCAGTTCTTC.

This clonotype was detected only a few times. The rearrangement joins TRBV2 to TRBJ2-7; D may match TRBD1 or TRBD2 (6 bases each). V lost 8 bases, J lost 0 bases, and 14 bases lay in between. Germline V gene lookup returns CDR1 SNHLY and CDR2 FYNNEI. The CDR3 has 14 amino acids. The CDR3 DNA sequence: TGTGCCAGCCGCGGGACATTCCTCTCCTACGAGCAGTACTTC. Translation: CASRGTFLSYEQYF.

This clonotype came up many times. The rearrangement links TRBV12-3 or TRBV12-4 to TRBJ2-1, with 10 bases identical to TRBD2. The ends lost 6 bases at V and 5 bases at J; junction bases unmatched: 7. The length of the CDR3 is 15 residues. CDR3 coding DNA: TGTGCCAGCAGGGTAGCGGGAGGAGGGCACAATGAGCAGTTCTTC. This sequence encodes CASRVAGGGHNEQFF.